This TCR beta chain was profiled in a study of cytomegalovirus exposure and HLA in healthy donors. On the study more broadly: Tens of millions of unique TCRs, all from HLA-typed donors, were included in an early release of the data.

Primers: 60 Vbeta forward and 13 Jbeta reverse. Data came from immunoSEQ multiplex PCR; TCRdb stores just in-frame clones and leaves some out. The table has 95,000 to 120,000 clones, approximately 83% seen once. Germline assignment: CDR1 SGHTA and CDR2 FQGNSA. V was clipped by 3 bases and J by 2 bases; unmatched bases: 0. CDR3 size: 14 residues. The gene calls are TRBV7-2 and TRBJ2-7, with 11 bases fitting TRBD1. The sequence derives from a young woman in good health and CMV-seronegative. Sequenced: PBMCs. CDR3 DNA: TGTGCCAGCAGCTTGGACAGGGGGCCCTACGAGCAGTACTTC. This gives the protein CASSLDRGPYEQYF.